Listed here are 15 T cell receptor beta chains from one sample, sequenced in a study of cytomegalovirus exposure and HLA in healthy donors. This PCR relied on a set of 60 Vbeta primers and 13 Jbeta primers. Sequencing was performed with immunoSEQ multiplex PCR; in TCRdb, only in-frame clones are kept and a portion is missing. The sample consists of 45,000 to 65,000 clones, about 80% of them appearing once. The sequencing input was PBMCs. These receptors came from a middle-aged woman in good health and CMV-seropositive.

This chain links TRBV11-2 with TRBJ2-3; TRBD2 might be the D (5 bases). V lost 0 bases to trimming and J lost 4 bases, with 8 bases between them. The CDR3 is 14 amino acids. Germline values: CDR1 SGHAT, CDR2 FQNNGV. The CDR3 DNA sequence: TGTGCCAGCAGCTTAGAGGTCGGGGCAGATACGCAGTATTTT. Amino acids: CASSLEVGADTQYF.

The rearrangement uses TRBV19 and TRBJ2-3; possible D gene TRBD1, 6 bases. This CDR3 contains 17 residues. CDR1 and CDR2 from the germline V gene are LNHDA and SQIVND (reference sequence). V lost 7 bases and J 3 bases, leaving 23 bases between the germline ends. The chain's CDR3 is CASTKPSGRGGTDTQYF. The CDR3 coding sequence is TGTGCCAGTACCAAACCGTCAGGGAGAGGGGGAACAGATACGCAGTATTTT.

The CDR3 nucleotides are TGCGCCAGCAGCCGCTTGAGGGGACAAGTTAATGAAAAACTGTTTTTT. Its protein is CASSRLRGQVNEKLFF. This chain uses TRBV4-3 with TRBJ1-4; a weak D match, TRBD1 (6 bases). V was cut by 4 bases and J by 4 bases, with 16 bases left in between. CDR1 is LGHNA and CDR2 is YSLEER in the germline V gene. This CDR3 is built from 16 residues.

This chain joins TRBV11-1 and TRBJ2-1, with D possibly TRBD2 on 5 matching bases. Trimming pared 0 bases from V and 2 bases from J, leaving 5 bases between. This CDR3 comprises 14 residues. Germline loops: CDR1 SGHAT, CDR2 FQDESV (reference sequence). CDR3 in DNA: TGTGCCAGCAGCTTAGCCGGGACCTACAATGAGCAGTTCTTC. It yields the protein CASSLAGTYNEQFF. The entire variable domain, with the rest obtained from reference TRBV11-1 and TRBJ2-1, is as follows: EAEVAQSPRYKITEKSQAVAFWCDPISGHATLYWYRQILGQGPELLVQFQDESVVDDSQLPKDRFSAERLKGVDSTLKIQPAELGDSAMYLCASSLAGTYNEQFFGPGTRLTVL.

The chain links TRBV6-5 to TRBJ2-5; 9 bases align to TRBD1. TRBJ2-7 explains the end of the DNA better; the J call may be wrong. The CDR3 contains 13 residues. In germline, CDR1 is MNHEY, CDR2 SVGAGI. The CDR3 reads CASTDDRGNEQYF. The CDR3 DNA follows: TGTGCCAGCACTGACGACAGGGGGAACGAGCAGTACTTC.

The rearrangement joins TRBV27 to TRBJ2-7, with D possibly TRBD1 on 5 matching bases. Germline V gene sequence: CDR1 MNHEY, CDR2 SMNVEV (reference sequence). The CDR3 is made up of 14 amino acids. Between the trimmed V and J ends, which lost 0 bases and 3 bases, there was a span of 9 bases. CDR3 protein: CASSLSVGLYEQYF. In nucleotides, the CDR3 is TGTGCCAGCAGTTTATCGGTGGGGCTCTACGAGCAGTACTTC.

This clone was seen only a few times. V usage is TRBV14 and J usage is TRBJ1-1, with 8 nucleotides matching TRBD1. V dropped 5 bases and J dropped 1; count of bases not matched to a gene: 9. This CDR3 has 16 residues. CDR1 is SGHDN, CDR2 FVKESK, per germline. CDR3 protein: CASSERQGISNTEAFF. In nucleotides, the CDR3 is TGTGCCAGCAGCGAGAGACAGGGGATCTCGAACACTGAAGCTTTCTTT.

This clone was recorded once. The CDR3 sequence is CASSLRELTEAFF. DNA of the CDR3: TGTGCCAGCAGCTTAAGAGAATTAACGGAAGCTTTCTTT. V and J are TRBV5-6 and TRBJ1-1; the D is unclear. Germline values: CDR1 SGHDT, CDR2 YYEEEE. CDR3 size: 13 residues. The V and J ends lost 2 bases and 8 bases respectively, with 13 bases between them.

This sequence joins TRBV2 and TRBJ1-4; no definite D call. Deletions cut 3 bases from V and 8 bases from J, with 13 bases between. Germline values: CDR1 SNHLY, CDR2 FYNNEI. This CDR3 region has 14 residues. This chain's CDR3 is CASSELGVREKLFF. Written as DNA, the CDR3 is TGTGCCAGCAGTGAGTTGGGAGTACGGGAAAAACTGTTTTTT.

This clone was detected only once. The rearrangement joins TRBV5-6 to TRBJ2-1; 9 bases line up with TRBD1. Germline assignment: CDR1 SGHDT and CDR2 YYEEEE. The length of the CDR3 is 14 residues. Trimming removed 6 bases from V and 7 bases from J; junction bases left unmatched: 8. The CDR3 spells CASTWGQGWNEQFF. In DNA form, the CDR3 reads TGTGCCAGCACCTGGGGACAGGGTTGGAATGAGCAGTTCTTC.

Only a few counts were recorded for this clone. V is TRBV7-8 and J is TRBJ2-7, with 10 bases identical to TRBD2. There are 15 residues in the CDR3. The V gene's germline CDR1 is SGHVS and CDR2 FQNEAQ. The junction had 9 bases not matched to a gene; V was cut back by 4 bases and J by 6 bases. The CDR3 here is CASSSSGGAFFEQYF. The CDR3 DNA reads TGTGCCAGCAGCTCGAGCGGGGGGGCTTTTTTCGAGCAGTACTTC.

The chain carries TRBV28 and TRBJ2-2, with D possibly matching TRBD2 (7 bases). This CDR3 is 15 amino acids long. Germline-derived CDR1 and CDR2 are MDHEN and SYDVKM. Trimming pared 10 bases from V and 7 bases from J, leaving 22 bases between. Here the CDR3 reads CATGLGGDGGGELFF. Written as DNA, the CDR3 is TGTGCCACAGGACTAGGGGGAGACGGGGGCGGGGAGCTGTTTTTT.

The rearrangement joins TRBV6-4 to TRBJ2-1, with 11 bases lining up with TRBD1. CDR1 is MRHNA and CDR2 is SNTAGT in the germline V gene. The CDR3 spans 15 residues. Trimming took 3 bases from V and 6 from J; bases not matched to a gene: 4. In nucleotides, the CDR3 is TGTGCCAGCAGTGAGACCGGGACAGGGGGCAATGAGCAGTTCTTC. This translates into CASSETGTGGNEQFF.

The rearrangement uses TRBV5-1 and TRBJ1-1; TRBD1 matches at 7 bases. Germline loops: CDR1 SGHRS, CDR2 YFSETQ. CDR3 size: 15 residues. V shed 0 bases and J 14 bases; nucleotides not matched to a gene: 16. The CDR3 here is CASSLDGRGFLVTFF. CDR3 coding DNA: TGCGCCAGCAGCTTGGATGGCAGGGGGTTTTTGGTGACGTTCTTT.

This clone was recorded only once. This chain joins TRBV7-2 and TRBJ1-2; perhaps TRBD1 as D (5 bases). CDR3 length: 13 residues. With 5 bases removed from V and 8 bases from J, the gap between germline ends came to 15 bases. Germline CDR1 reads SGHTA; CDR2 reads FQGNSA. CDR3 loop: CASSTRQTTGYTF. Written as DNA, the CDR3 is TGTGCCAGCAGCACCCGACAGACAACCGGCTACACCTTC.